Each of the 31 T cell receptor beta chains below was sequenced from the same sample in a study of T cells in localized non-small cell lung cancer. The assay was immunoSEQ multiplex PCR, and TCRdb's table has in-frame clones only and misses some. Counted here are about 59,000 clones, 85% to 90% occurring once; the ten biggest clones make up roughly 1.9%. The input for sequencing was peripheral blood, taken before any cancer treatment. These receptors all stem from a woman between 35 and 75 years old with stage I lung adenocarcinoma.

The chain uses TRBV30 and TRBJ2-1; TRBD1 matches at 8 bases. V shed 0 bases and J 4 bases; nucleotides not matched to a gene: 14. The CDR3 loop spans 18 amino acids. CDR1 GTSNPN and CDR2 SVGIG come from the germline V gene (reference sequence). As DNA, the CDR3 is TGTGCCTGGAGTGTATCTTTGTCGGGGCAGGGGGCATACAATGAGCAGTTCTTC. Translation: CAWSVSLSGQGAYNEQFF. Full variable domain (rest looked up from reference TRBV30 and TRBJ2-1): SQTIHQWPATLVQPVGSPLSLECTVEGTSNPNLYWYRQAAGRGLQLLFYSVGIGQISSEVPQNLSASRPQDRQFILSSKKLLLSDSGFYLCAWSVSLSGQGAYNEQFFGPGTRLTVL.

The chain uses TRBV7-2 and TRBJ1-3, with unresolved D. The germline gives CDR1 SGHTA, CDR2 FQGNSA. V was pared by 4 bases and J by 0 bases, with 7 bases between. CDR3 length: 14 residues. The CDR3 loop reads CASSYGSSGNTIYF. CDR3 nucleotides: TGTGCCAGCAGCTACGGTAGCTCTGGAAACACCATATATTTT.

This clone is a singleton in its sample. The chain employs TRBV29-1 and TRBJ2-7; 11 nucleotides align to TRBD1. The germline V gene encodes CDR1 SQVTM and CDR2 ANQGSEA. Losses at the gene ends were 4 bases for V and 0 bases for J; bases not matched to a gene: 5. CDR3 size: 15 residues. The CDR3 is CSVGGQGGNSYEQYF. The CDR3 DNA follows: TGCAGCGTTGGGGGACAGGGGGGTAACTCCTACGAGCAGTACTTC.

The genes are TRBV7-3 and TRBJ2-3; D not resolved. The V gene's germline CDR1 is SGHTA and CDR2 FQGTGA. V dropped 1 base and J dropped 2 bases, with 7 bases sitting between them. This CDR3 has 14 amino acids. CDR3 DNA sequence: TGTGCCAGCAGCTTAATAGTCTCCACAGATACGCAGTATTTT. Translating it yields CASSLIVSTDTQYF.

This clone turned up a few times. The CDR3 reads CASSPTLTQPQHF. CDR3 sequence (DNA): TGTGCCAGCAGCCCCACATTAACACAGCCCCAGCATTTT. The chain carries TRBV7-6 and TRBJ1-5; D not resolved. Germline assignment: CDR1 SGHVS and CDR2 FNYEAQ. This CDR3 is built from 13 residues. V lost 5 bases and J lost 7, with 12 bases in between.

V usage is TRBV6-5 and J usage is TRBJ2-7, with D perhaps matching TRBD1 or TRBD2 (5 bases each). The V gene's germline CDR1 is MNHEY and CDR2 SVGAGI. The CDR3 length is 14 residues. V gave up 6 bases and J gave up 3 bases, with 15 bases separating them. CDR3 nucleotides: TGTGCCAGCAGCCCAACGGGGCTACTCTACGAGCAGTACTTC. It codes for CASSPTGLLYEQYF.

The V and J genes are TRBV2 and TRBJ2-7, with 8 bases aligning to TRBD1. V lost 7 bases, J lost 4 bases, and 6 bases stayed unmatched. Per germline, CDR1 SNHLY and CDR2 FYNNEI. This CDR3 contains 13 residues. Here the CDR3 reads CASNRDRNYEQYF. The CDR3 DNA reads TGTGCCAGCAACCGGGACAGGAATTACGAGCAGTACTTC. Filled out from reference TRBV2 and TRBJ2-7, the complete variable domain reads EPEVTQTPSHQVTQMGQEVILRCVPISNHLYFYWYRQILGQKVEFLVSFYNNEISEKSEIFDDQFSVERPDGSNFTLKIRSTKLEDSAMYFCASNRDRNYEQYFGPGTRLTVT.

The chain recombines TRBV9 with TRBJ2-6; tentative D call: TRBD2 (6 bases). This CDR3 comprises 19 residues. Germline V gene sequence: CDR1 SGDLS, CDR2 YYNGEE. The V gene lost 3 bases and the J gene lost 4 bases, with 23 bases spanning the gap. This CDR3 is CASSAPILAVKGGANVLTF. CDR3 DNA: TGTGCCAGCAGCGCCCCTATCTTAGCGGTCAAAGGGGGGGCCAACGTCCTGACTTTC.

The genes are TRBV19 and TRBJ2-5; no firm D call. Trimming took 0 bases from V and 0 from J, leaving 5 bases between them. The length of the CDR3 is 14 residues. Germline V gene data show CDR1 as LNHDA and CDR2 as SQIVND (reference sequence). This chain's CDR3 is CASSIEAYQETQYF. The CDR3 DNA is TGTGCCAGTAGTATAGAGGCTTACCAAGAGACCCAGTACTTC.

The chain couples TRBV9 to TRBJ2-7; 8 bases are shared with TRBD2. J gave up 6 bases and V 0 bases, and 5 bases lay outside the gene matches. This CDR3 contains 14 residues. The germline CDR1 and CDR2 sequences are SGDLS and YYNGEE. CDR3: CASSVEAGGTEQYF. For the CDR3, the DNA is TGTGCCAGCAGCGTAGAGGCGGGAGGAACCGAGCAGTACTTC. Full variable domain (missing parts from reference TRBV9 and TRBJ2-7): DSGVTQTPKHLITATGQRVTLRCSPRSGDLSVYWYQQSLDQGLQFLIQYYNGEERAKGNILERFSAQQFPDLHSELNLSSLELGDSALYFCASSVEAGGTEQYFGPGTRLTVT.

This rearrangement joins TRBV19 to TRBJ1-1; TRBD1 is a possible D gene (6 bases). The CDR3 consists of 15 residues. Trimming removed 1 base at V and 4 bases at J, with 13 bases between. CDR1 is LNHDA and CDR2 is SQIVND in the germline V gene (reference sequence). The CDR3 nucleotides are TGTGCCAGTAGTATAGTCGGGGGCTCAAGCACTGAAGCTTTCTTT. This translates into CASSIVGGSSTEAFF.

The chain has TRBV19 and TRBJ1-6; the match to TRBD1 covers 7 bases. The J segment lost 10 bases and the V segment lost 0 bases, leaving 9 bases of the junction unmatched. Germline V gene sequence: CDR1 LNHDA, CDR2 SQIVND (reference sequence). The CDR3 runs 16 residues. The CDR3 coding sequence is TGTGCCAGTAGTATAGATGCGGGACAGAAAGGCTCACCCCTCCACTTT. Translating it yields CASSIDAGQKGSPLHF.

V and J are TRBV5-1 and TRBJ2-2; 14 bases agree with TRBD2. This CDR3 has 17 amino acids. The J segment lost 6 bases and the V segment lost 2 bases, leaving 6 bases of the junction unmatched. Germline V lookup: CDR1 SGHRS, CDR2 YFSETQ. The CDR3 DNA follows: TGCGCCAGCAGCTTTGCGACTAGCGGGAGGGCCGCCGGGGAGCTGTTTTTT. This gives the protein CASSFATSGRAAGELFF.

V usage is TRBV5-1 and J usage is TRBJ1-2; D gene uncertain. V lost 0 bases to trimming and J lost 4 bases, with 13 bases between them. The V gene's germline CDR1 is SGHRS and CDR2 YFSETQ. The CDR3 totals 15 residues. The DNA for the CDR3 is TGCGCCAGCAGCTTGGATCCGGGTACCCCCTATGGCTACACCTTC. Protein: CASSLDPGTPYGYTF.

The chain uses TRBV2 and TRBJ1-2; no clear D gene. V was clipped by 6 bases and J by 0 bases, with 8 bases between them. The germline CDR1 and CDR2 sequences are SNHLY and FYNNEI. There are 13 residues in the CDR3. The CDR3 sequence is CASRADSNYGYTF. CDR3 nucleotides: TGTGCCAGCAGGGCGGATTCTAACTATGGCTACACCTTC. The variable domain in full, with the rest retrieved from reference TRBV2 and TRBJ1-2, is EPEVTQTPSHQVTQMGQEVILRCVPISNHLYFYWYRQILGQKVEFLVSFYNNEISEKSEIFDDQFSVERPDGSNFTLKIRSTKLEDSAMYFCASRADSNYGYTFGSGTRLTVV.

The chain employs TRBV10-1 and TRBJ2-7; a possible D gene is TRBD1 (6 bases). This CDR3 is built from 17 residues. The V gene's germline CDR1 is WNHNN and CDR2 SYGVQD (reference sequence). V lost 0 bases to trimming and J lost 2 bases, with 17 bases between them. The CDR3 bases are TGCGCCAGCAGTGAGTCAGGTGGGGGCATCTGTACCTACGAGCAGTACTTC. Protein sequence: CASSESGGGICTYEQYF.

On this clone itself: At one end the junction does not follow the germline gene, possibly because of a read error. The CDR3 reads CASSWGRIQPRHF. The CDR3 DNA sequence: TGTGCCAGCAGTTGGGGGAGAATTCAGCCCCGGCATTTT. This chain connects TRBV27 to TRBJ1-5, with a tentative D call TRBD1 (5 bases). From germline, CDR1 is MNHEY and CDR2 SMNVEV (reference sequence). The length of the CDR3 is 13 residues.

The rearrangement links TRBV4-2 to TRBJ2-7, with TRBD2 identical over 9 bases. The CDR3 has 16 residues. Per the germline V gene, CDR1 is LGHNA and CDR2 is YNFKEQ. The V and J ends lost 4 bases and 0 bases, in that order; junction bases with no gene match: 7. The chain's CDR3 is CASSRIIAGDSYEQYF. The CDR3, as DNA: TGTGCCAGCAGCCGTATAATAGCGGGAGACTCCTACGAGCAGTACTTC.

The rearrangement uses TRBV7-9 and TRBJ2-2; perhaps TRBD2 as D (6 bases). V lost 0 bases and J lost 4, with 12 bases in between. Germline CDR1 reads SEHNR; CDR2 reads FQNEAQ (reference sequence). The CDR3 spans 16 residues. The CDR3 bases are TGTGCCAGCAGCTTAGCGATTGGGGGGAGCACCGGGGAGCTGTTTTTT. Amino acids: CASSLAIGGSTGELFF.

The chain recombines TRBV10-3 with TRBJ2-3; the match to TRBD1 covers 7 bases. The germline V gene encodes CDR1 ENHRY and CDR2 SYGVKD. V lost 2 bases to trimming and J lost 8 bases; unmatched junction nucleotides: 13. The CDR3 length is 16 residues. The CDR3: CAISEGTEGRAGTQYF. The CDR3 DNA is TGTGCCATCAGTGAGGGGACAGAGGGTAGAGCAGGTACGCAGTATTTT.

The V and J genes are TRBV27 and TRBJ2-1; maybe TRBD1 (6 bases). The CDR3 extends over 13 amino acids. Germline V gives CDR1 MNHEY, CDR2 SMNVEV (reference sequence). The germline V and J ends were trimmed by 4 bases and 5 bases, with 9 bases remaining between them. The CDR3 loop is CASSSDSDNEQFF. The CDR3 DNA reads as TGTGCCAGCAGTTCGGACAGTGACAATGAGCAGTTCTTC.

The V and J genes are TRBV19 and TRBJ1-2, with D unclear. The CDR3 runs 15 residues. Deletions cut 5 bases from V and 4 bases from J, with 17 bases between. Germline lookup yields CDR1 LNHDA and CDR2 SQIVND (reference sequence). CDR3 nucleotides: TGTGCCAGTAGTCCGAGCGGTTTCCCTCGCTATGGCTACACCTTC. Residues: CASSPSGFPRYGYTF.

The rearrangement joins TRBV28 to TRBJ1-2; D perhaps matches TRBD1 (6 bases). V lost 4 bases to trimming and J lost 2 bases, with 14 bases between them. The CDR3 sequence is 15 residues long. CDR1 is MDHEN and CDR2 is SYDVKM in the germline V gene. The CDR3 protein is CASSSPGQENYGYTF. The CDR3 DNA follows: TGTGCCAGCAGTTCCCCGGGACAAGAGAACTATGGCTACACCTTC.

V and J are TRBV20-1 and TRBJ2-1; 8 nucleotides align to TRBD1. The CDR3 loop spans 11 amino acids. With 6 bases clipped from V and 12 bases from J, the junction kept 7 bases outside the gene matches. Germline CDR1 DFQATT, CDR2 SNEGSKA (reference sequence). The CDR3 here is CSAQGGDGQFF. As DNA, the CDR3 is TGCAGTGCACAGGGGGGCGATGGGCAGTTCTTC.

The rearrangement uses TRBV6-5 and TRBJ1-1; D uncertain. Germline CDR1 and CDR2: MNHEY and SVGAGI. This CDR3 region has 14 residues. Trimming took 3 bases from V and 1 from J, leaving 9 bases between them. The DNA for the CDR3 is TGTGCCAGCAGTTATGGGAAGAGGAACACTGAAGCTTTCTTT. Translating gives CASSYGKRNTEAFF.

CDR3 sequence: CASSSPADRVTDTQYF. The DNA for the CDR3 is TGTGCCAGCAGCTCCCCAGCCGACCGAGTCACAGATACGCAGTATTTT. J is TRBJ2-3 and V is TRBV11-1; D gene ambiguous. The CDR3 contains 16 residues. CDR1 is SGHAT and CDR2 is FQDESV in the germline V gene (reference sequence). V gave up 4 bases and J gave up 2 bases, with 16 bases separating them.

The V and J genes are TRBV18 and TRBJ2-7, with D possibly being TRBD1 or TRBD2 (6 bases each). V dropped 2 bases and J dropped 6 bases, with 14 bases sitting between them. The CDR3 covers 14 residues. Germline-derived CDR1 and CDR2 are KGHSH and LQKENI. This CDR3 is CASSPVPEGVEQYF. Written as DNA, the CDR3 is TGTGCCAGCTCACCAGTACCGGAGGGGGTCGAGCAGTACTTC. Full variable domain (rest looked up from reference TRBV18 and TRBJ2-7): NAGVMQNPRHLVRRRGQEARLRCSPMKGHSHVYWYRQLPEEGLKFMVYLQKENIIDESGMPKERFSAEFPKEGPSILRIQQVVRGDSAAYFCASSPVPEGVEQYFGPGTRLTVT.

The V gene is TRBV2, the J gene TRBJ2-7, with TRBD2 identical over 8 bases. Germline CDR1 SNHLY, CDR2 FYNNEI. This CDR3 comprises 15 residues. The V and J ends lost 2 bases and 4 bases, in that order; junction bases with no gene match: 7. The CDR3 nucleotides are TGTGCCAGCAGTGAACCAGCGGGAGTTATATACGAGCAGTACTTC. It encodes CASSEPAGVIYEQYF.

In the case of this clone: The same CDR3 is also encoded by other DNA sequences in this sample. The CDR3 protein is CASSPDSLQPQHF. CDR3 DNA: TGTGCCAGCTCACCAGACAGTCTTCAGCCCCAGCATTTT. This chain connects TRBV18 to TRBJ1-5, with D perhaps TRBD1 (5 bases). The length of the CDR3 is 13 residues. V lost 2 bases and J 6 bases, leaving 8 bases between the germline ends. CDR1 is KGHSH, CDR2 LQKENI, per germline.

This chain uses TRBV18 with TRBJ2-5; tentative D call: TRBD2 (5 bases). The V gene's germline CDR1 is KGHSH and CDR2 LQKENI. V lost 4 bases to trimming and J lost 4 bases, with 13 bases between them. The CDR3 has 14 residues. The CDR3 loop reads CASSLLRDGETQYF. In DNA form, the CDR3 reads TGTGCCAGCTCACTTCTTCGGGATGGAGAGACCCAGTACTTC.

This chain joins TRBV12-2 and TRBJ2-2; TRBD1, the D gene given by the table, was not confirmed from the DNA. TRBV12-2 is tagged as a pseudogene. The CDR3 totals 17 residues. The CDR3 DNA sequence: TGTGCAAGTCGTACTACCGGACAGGGCGAGAAGACCGGGGAGCTGTTTTTT. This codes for CASRTTGQGEKTGELFF.